One sample yielded the 2 T cell receptor beta chains listed below, sequenced in a study of T cell clonality in common variable immunodeficiency. Using immunoSEQ multiplex PCR, the repertoire was profiled, and TCRdb retains in-frame clones only, with some absent. The repertoire consists of 57,000 or so clones, none detected only once. The sequenced sample was peripheral blood mononuclear cells. Receptor source: a person between 18 and 75 years old in good health.

This clone was detected ten times or more. Read sequence stops 3 residues before the CDR3 end, and the germline J gene provides the missing end. The chain employs TRBV5-1 and TRBJ2-6; D is perhaps TRBD1 (5 bases). V was trimmed by 7 bases and J by 1 base, leaving 12 bases between them. The germline V gene has CDR1 SGHRS and CDR2 YFSETQ. CDR3 size: 15 residues. CDR3 sequence: CASFQGTSGANVLTF. The DNA read from the CDR3 is TGCGCCAGCTTCCAGGGCACTTCTGGGGCCAACGTC.

This clone was recorded many times. Read sequence stops 3 residues before the CDR3 end, and the germline J gene provides the missing end. J is TRBJ2-7 and V is TRBV15, with D maybe TRBD1 (5 bases). Trimming cost V 6 bases and J 0 bases, with 9 bases left between them. Germline CDR1 is LNHNV and CDR2 is YYDKDF (reference sequence). The CDR3 spans 13 residues. The CDR3 here is CATRSDISYEQYF. CDR3 DNA, as far as it was read: TGTGCCACCAGGTCGGACATCTCCTACGAG.